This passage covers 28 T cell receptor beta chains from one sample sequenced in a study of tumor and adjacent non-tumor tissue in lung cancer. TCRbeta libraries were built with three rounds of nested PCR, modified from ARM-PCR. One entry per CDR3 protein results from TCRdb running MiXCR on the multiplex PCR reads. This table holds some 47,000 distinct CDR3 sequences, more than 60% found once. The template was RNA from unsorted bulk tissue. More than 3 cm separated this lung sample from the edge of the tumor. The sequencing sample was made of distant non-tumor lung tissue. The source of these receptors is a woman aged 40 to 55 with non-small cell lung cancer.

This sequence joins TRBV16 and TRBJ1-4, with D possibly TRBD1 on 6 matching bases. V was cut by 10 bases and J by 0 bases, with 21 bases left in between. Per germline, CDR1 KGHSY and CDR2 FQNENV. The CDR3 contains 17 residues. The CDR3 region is CANTQNRGPSTNEKLFF. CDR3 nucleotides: TGTGCCAACACCCAAAACCGGGGGCCCTCAACTAATGAAAAACTGTTTTTT.

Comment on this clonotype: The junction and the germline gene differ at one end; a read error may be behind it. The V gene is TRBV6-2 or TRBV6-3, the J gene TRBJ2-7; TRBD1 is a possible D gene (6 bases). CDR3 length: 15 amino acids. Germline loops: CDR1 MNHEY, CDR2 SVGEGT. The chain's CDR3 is CVSRIDRSHSYEQHF. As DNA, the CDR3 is TGTGTCAGCAGAATAGACAGGTCACACAGCTACGAGCAGCACTTC.

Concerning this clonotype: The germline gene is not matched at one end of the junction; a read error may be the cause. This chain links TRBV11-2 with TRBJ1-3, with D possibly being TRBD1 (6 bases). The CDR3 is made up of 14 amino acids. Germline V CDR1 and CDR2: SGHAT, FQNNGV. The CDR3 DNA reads TGTGCCAGCAGCTTAGGGGGGCCTAGAAACACTATATATTTT. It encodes CASSLGGPRNTIYF.

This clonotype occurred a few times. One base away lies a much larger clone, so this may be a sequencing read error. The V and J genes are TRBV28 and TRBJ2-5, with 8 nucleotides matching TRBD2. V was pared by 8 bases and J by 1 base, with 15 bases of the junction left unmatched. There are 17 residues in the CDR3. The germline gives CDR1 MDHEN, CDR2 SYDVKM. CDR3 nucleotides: TGTGCCAGCCAAAACGCAAAACGGGGGGGGGTCCAAGAGACCCAGTACTTC. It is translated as CASQNAKRGGVQETQYF.

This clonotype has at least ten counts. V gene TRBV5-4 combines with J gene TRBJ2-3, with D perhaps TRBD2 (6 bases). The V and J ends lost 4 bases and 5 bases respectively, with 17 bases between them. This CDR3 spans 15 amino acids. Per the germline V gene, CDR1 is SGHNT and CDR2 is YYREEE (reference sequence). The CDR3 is CASSNGLGGGDTQYF. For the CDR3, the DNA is TGTGCCAGCAGCAACGGGTTGGGGGGAGGAGATACGCAGTATTTT. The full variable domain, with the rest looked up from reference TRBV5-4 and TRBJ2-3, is ETGVTQSPTHLIKTRGQQVTLRCSSQSGHNTVSWYQQALGQGPQFIFQYYREEENGRGNFPPRFSGLQFPNYSSELNVNALELDDSALYLCASSNGLGGGDTQYFGPGTRLTVL.

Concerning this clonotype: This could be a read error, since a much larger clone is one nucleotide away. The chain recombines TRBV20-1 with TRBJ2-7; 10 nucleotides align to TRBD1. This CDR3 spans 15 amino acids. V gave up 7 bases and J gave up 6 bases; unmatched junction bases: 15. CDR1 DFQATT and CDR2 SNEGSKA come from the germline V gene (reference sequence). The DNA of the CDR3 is TGCAGTGGAACCCCGGGACAGGGGAGTTATATCGAGCAGTACTTC. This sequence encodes CSGTPGQGSYIEQYF.

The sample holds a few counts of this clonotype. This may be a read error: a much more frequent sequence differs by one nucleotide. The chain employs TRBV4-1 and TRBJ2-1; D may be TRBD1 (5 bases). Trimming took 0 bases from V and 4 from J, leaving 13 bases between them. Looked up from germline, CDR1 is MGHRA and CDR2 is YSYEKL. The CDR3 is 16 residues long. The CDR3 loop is CASSQEDGRTYNEQFF. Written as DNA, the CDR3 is TGCGCCAGCAGCCAAGAGGACGGACGGACATACAATGAGCAGTTCTTC.

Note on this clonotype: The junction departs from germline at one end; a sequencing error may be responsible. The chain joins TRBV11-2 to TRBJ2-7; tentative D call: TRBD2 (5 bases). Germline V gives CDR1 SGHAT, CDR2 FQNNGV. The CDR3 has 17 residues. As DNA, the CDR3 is TGTGCCAGCAGCTCTCCCGGTCGAGCGGATTCCTCATACGAGCAGTGCTTC. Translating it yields CASSSPGRADSSYEQCF.

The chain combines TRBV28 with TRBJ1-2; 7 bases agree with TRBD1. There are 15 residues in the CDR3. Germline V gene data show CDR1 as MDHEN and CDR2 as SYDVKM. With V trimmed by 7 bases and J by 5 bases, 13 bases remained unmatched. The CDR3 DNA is TGTGCCAGCAATTCGACGGCCCGACAGGGTTATGGCTACACCTTC. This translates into CASNSTARQGYGYTF.

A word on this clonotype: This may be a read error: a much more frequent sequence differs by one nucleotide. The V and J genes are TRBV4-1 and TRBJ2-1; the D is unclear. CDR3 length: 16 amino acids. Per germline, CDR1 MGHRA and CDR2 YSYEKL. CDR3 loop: CASSQEDGRIYSEQFF. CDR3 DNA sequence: TGCGCCAGCAGCCAAGAGGACGGACGGATATACAGTGAGCAGTTCTTC.

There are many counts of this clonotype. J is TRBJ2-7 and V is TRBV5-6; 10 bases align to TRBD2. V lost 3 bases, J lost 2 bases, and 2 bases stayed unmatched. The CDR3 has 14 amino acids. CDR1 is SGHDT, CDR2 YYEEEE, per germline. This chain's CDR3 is CASSYLAGAYEQYF. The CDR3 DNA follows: TGTGCCAGCAGCTACCTAGCGGGGGCCTACGAGCAGTACTTC.

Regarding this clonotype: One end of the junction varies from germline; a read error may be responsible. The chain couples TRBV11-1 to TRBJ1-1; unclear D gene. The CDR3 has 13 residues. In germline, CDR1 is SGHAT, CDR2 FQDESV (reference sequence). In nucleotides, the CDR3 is TGCGCCAGCAGCTTTAGTTTCGAAACTGAAGCTTTCTTT. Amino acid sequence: CASSFSFETEAFF.

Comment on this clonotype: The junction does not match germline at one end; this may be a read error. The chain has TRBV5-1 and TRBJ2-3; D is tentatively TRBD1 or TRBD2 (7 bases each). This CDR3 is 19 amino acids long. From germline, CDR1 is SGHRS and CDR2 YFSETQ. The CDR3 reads CASSLSQSGRGRGTDTRYF. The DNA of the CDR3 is TGTGCCAGCAGCCTCAGCCAAAGTGGCAGGGGGAGGGGCACAGATACGCGGTATTTT.

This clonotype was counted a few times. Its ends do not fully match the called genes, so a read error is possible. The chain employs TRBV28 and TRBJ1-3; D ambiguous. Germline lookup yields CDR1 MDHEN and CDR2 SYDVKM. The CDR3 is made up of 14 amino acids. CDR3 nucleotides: TGTACCAGCAGCAGACGAAGCTCTGGAAACACCATATATTTT. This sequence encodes CTSSRRSSGNTIYF.

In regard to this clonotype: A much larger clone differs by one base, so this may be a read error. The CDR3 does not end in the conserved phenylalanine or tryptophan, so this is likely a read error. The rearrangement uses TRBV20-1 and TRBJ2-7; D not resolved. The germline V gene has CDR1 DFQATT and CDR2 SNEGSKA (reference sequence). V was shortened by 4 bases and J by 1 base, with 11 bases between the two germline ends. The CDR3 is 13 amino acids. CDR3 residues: CSATPFGSYEQYL. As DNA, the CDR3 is TGCAGTGCTACCCCTTTTGGGTCCTACGAGCAGTACTTA.

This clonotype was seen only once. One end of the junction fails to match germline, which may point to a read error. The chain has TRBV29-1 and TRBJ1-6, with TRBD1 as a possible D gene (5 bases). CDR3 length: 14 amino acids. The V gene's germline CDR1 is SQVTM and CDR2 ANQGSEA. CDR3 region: CSARTRWDNTPLHF. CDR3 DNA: TGCAGCGCCAGGACAAGGTGGGATAATACACCCCTCCACTTT.

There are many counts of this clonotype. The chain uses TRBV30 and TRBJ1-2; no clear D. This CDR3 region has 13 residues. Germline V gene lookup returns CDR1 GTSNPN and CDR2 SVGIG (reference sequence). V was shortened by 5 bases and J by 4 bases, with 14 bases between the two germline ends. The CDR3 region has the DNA TGTGCCTGGTGGAAACTCCCCCTCTATGGCTACACCTTC. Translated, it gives CAWWKLPLYGYTF.

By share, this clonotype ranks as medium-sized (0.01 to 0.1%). CDR3 DNA sequence: TGTGCCAGCAGCTTAGGTCTGGGTGTCGGGGTCCAAGAGACCCAGTACTTC. Its protein product is CASSLGLGVGVQETQYF. The chain is built from TRBV11-2 and TRBJ2-5; perhaps TRBD2 as D (5 bases). V lost 1 base to trimming and J lost 1 base, with 16 bases between them. CDR1 is SGHAT, CDR2 FQNNGV, per germline. The CDR3 runs 17 residues.

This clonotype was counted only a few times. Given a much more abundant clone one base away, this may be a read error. The CDR3 loop reads CGSSTIAGGRNEQFF. The CDR3 DNA is TGTGGCAGCAGTACGATAGCGGGGGGGCGCAATGAGCAGTTCTTC. The chain has TRBV6-2 or TRBV6-3 and TRBJ2-1; TRBD2 aligns across 11 bases. CDR3 length equals 15 residues. Germline CDR1 MNHEY, CDR2 SVGEGT.

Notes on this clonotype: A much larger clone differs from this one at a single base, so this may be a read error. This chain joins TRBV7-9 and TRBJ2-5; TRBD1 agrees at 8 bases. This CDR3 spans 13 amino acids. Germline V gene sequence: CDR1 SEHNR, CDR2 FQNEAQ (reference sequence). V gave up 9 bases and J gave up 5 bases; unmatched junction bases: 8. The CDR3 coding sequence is TGTGCCAGGAGCCAGACAGGGGAGGAGACCCAGTACTTC. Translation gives CARSQTGEETQYF.

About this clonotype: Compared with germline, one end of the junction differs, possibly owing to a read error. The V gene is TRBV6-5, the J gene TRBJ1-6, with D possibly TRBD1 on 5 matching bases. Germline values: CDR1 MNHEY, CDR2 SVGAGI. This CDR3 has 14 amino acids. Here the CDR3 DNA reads TGTGCCAGCCGGGGGGGGGGTCGAAATTCACTCCTCCACTTT. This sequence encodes CASRGGGRNSLLHF.

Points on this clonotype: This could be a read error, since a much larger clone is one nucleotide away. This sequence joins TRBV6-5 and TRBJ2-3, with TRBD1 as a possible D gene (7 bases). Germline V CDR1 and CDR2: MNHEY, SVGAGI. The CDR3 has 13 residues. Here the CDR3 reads CASCQGGTGTQYF. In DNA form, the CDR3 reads TGTGCCAGCTGTCAGGGGGGCACAGGTACGCAGTATTTT.

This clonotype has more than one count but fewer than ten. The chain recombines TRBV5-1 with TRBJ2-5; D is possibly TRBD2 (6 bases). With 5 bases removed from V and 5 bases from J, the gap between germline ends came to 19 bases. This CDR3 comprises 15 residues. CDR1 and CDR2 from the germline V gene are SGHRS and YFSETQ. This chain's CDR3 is CASSGWGVPSETQYF. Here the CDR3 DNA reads TGCGCCAGCAGTGGCTGGGGGGTCCCATCGGAGACCCAGTACTTC.

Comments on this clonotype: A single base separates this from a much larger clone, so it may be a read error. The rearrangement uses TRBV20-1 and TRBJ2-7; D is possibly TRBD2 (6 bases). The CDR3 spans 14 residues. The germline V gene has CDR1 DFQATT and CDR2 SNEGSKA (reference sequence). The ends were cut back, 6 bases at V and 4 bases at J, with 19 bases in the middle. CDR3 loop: CSAHPMAGRYEQYF. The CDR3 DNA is TGCAGTGCCCACCCTATGGCGGGACGATACGAGCAGTACTTC.

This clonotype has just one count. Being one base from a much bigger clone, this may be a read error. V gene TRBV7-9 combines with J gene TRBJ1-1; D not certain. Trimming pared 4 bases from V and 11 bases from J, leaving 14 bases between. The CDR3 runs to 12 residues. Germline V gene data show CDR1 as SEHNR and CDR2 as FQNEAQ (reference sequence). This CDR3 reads CASSSSAEEAFF. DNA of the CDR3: TGTGCCAGCAGCTCATCTGCCGAAGAGGCTTTCTTT.

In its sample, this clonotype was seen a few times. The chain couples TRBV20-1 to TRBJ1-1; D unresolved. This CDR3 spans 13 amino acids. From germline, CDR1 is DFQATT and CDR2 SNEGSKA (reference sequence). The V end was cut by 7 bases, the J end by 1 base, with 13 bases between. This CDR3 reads CSGISWGNTEAFF. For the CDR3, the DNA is TGCAGTGGGATCTCTTGGGGGAACACTGAAGCTTTCTTT.

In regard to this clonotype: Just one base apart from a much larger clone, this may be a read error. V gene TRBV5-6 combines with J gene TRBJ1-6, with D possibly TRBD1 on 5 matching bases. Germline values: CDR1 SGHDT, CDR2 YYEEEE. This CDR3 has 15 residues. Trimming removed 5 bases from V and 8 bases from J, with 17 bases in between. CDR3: CASRFRMGPDSPLHF. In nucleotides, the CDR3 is TGTGCCAGCAGATTTAGAATGGGGCCAGATTCACCCCTCCACTTT.

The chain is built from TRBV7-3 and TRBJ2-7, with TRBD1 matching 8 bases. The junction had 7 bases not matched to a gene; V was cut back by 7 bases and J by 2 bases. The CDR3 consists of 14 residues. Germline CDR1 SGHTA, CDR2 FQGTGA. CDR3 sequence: CASNPGQGAYEQYF. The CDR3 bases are TGTGCCAGCAACCCCGGACAGGGAGCCTACGAGCAGTACTTC.